The 10 T cell receptor beta chains presented below share a single source sample, sequenced in a study of cytomegalovirus exposure and HLA in healthy donors. Vbeta (60) and Jbeta (13) primers were used in the PCR. Clones were read by immunoSEQ multiplex PCR, and TCRdb kept only the in-frame ones, dropping some. The specimen's table records around 130,000 clones. The sequenced sample was PBMCs. These TCRs come from a woman aged 40 to 50 in good health and CMV-seronegative.

V and J are TRBV29-1 and TRBJ2-5; D is undetermined. The ends were cut back, 0 bases at V and 7 bases at J, with 18 bases in the middle. This CDR3 spans 15 amino acids. Germline lookup yields CDR1 SQVTM and CDR2 ANQGSEA. CDR3: CSVEDSRSQSGTQYF. The CDR3 DNA reads as TGCAGCGTTGAAGATTCGCGGAGCCAGTCCGGGACCCAGTACTTC.

V is TRBV5-6 and J is TRBJ2-5, with a weak D call TRBD2 (7 bases). CDR1 and CDR2 from the germline V gene are SGHDT and YYEEEE. Trimming took off 3 bases at V and 2 bases at J, with 11 bases between the two ends. This CDR3 region has 14 residues. In DNA form, the CDR3 reads TGTGCCAGCAGCTCGCGGGGGCTACAAGAGACCCAGTACTTC. Translating gives CASSSRGLQETQYF. The complete variable domain, with remaining parts taken from reference TRBV5-6 and TRBJ2-5, reads DAGVTQSPTHLIKTRGQQVTLRCSPKSGHDTVSWYQQALGQGPQFIFQYYEEEERQRGNFPDRFSGHQFPNYSSELNVNALLLGDSALYLCASSSRGLQETQYFGPGTRLLVL.

The chain carries TRBV5-4 and TRBJ2-5; D is possibly TRBD1 (5 bases). The germline V and J ends were trimmed by 9 bases and 1 base, with 16 bases remaining between them. This CDR3 spans 14 amino acids. Germline CDR1 reads SGHNT; CDR2 reads YYREEE (reference sequence). CDR3 sequence (DNA): TGTGCCACCGGCGAAGGGGCAGCCCAAGAGACCCAGTACTTC. Residues: CATGEGAAQETQYF.

The rearrangement links TRBV7-3 to TRBJ2-5; 9 positions match TRBD1. This CDR3 is 14 amino acids long. Germline V CDR1 and CDR2: SGHTA, FQGTGA. V shed 5 bases, J shed 5 bases, and the junction held 6 bases outside the gene matches. DNA of the CDR3: TGTGCCAGCAGCGGGACAGGGAGTTCCGAGACCCAGTACTTC. Amino acids: CASSGTGSSETQYF.

The rearrangement uses TRBV7-9 and TRBJ2-2, with D tentatively TRBD2 (6 bases). The CDR3 length is 17 residues. From germline, CDR1 is SEHNR and CDR2 FQNEAQ (reference sequence). V was trimmed by 7 bases and J by 5 bases, leaving 23 bases between them. CDR3 sequence (DNA): TGTGCCAGCACCCCACGGGGGAATCCTGACGGAACCGGGGAGCTGTTTTTT. The encoded protein is CASTPRGNPDGTGELFF. Based on the CDR3 plus reference TRBV7-9 and TRBJ2-2, the full variable domain is DTGVSQNPRHKITKRGQNVTFRCDPISEHNRLYWYRQTLGQGPEFLTYFQNEAQLEKSRLLSDRFSAERPKGSFSTLEIQRTEQGDSAMYLCASTPRGNPDGTGELFFGEGSRLTVL.

V usage is TRBV19 and J usage is TRBJ1-1, with 9 bases matching TRBD1. This CDR3 is 15 amino acids long. Germline values: CDR1 LNHDA, CDR2 SQIVND (reference sequence). The trim removed 7 bases at V and 3 bases at J, leaving 9 bases unmatched. CDR3 amino acids: CASTSTGGADTEAFF. CDR3 coding DNA: TGTGCCAGTACGTCAACAGGGGGCGCTGACACTGAAGCTTTCTTT.

The chain uses TRBV29-1 and TRBJ2-1, with TRBD1 matching over 10 bases. With 5 bases clipped from V and 6 bases from J, the junction kept 7 bases outside the gene matches. Germline values: CDR1 SQVTM, CDR2 ANQGSEA. This CDR3 spans 14 amino acids. This CDR3 reads CSVRNDRGLNEQFF. The DNA for the CDR3 is TGCAGCGTTAGGAACGACAGGGGGCTCAATGAGCAGTTCTTC.

The rearrangement joins TRBV15 to TRBJ2-7, with a weak D call TRBD1 (5 bases). Per the germline V gene, CDR1 is LNHNV and CDR2 is YYDKDF (reference sequence). This CDR3 region has 13 residues. V was cut by 0 bases and J by 4 bases, with 7 bases left in between. CDR3 coding DNA: TGTGCCACCAGCAGAGATCCAGGGTACGAGCAGTACGTC. Residues: CATSRDPGYEQYV.

This chain uses TRBV28 with TRBJ1-1; 7 bases are shared with TRBD1. CDR1 is MDHEN and CDR2 is SYDVKM in the germline V gene. Losses at the gene ends were 4 bases for V and 7 bases for J; bases not matched to a gene: 6. The CDR3 is 13 residues long. Written as DNA, the CDR3 is TGTGCCAGCAGTTCCGGACAGGACCGTGAAGCTTTCTTT. Protein: CASSSGQDREAFF.

The V gene is TRBV4-2, the J gene TRBJ1-1; D is undetermined. CDR1 LGHNA and CDR2 YNFKEQ come from the germline V gene. The CDR3 extends over 15 amino acids. Trimming pared 0 bases from V and 1 base from J, leaving 9 bases between. This CDR3 is CASSQDPNRNTEAFF. CDR3 nucleotides: TGTGCCAGCAGCCAAGACCCTAACAGGAACACTGAAGCTTTCTTT.